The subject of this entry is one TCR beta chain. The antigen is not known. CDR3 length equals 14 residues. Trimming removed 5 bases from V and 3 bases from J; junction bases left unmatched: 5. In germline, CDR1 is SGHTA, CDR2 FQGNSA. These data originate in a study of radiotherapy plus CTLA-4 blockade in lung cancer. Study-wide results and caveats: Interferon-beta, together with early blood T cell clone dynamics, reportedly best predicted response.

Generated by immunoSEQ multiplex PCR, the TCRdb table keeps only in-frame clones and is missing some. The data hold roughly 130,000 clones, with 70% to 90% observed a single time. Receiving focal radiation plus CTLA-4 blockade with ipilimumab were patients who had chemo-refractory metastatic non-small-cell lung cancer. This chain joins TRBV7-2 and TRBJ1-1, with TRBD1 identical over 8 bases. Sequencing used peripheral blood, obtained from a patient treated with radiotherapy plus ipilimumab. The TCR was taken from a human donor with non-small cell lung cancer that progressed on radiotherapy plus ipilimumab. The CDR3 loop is CASSPRQGYTEAFF. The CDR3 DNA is TGTGCCAGCAGCCCTAGACAGGGGTACACTGAAGCTTTCTTT.